Listed below are T cell receptor beta chains from one sample, sequenced in a study of cytomegalovirus exposure and HLA in healthy donors. Some clones are missing from TCRdb's copy, which holds only in-frame ones; the method was immunoSEQ multiplex PCR. Of approximately 100,000 clones in the sample, 77% were seen once. The sequenced sample was PBMCs. The source of these receptors is a woman in her 40s in good health and CMV-seronegative. Both conserved end residues are part of each CDR3. The D gene is left open where the match is weak. Some rows mark clone size as missing; the rest say once, few, many or name a class of expanded clone.

TRBJ1-1,TRBV7-9,.,.,TGTGCCAGCAGCCCTCCCGGGGGTAACACTGAAGCTTTCTTT,CASSPPGGNTEAFF
TRBJ2-5,TRBV5-1,few,.,TGCGCCAGCAGCTTTCCCCGGCCAGGAATACAAGAGACCCAGTACTTC,CASSFPRPGIQETQYF
TRBJ1-2,TRBV10-2,.,.,TGCGCCAGCAGTGAGTCGATAGGGGATTTAAACTATGGCTACACCTTC,CASSESIGDLNYGYTF
TRBJ1-1,TRBV2,.,TRBD1,TGTGCCAGCAGGGCCCCGGGACAGGGATACACTGAAGCTTTCTTT,CASRAPGQGYTEAFF
TRBJ1-5,TRBV11-3,.,TRBD1,TGTGCCAGCAGCCCTAAAGGGACAGGGGATCAAAGCAATCAGCCCCAGCATTTT,CASSPKGTGDQSNQPQHF
TRBJ1-1,TRBV5-4,.,TRBD1,TGTGCCAGCAGCCCCACAGGGGGCAGGTACACTGAAGCTTTCTTT,CASSPTGGRYTEAFF
TRBJ1-2,TRBV6-5,.,TRBD1,TGTGCCAGCAGTCAGGGGGCCTATGGCTACACCTTC,CASSQGAYGYTF
TRBJ2-3,TRBV10-3,.,TRBD2,TGTGCCATCAGTGCCGGACTAGCGGGGGGGACAGATACGCAGTATTTT,CAISAGLAGGTDTQYF
TRBJ2-3,TRBV5-8,once,TRBD2,TGTGCCAGCAGCTTGGGGCTAGCGGGGAACACAGATACGCAGTATTTT,CASSLGLAGNTDTQYF
TRBJ2-3,TRBV7-9,.,TRBD2,TGTGCCAGCACCGCTAGCGGGGCTACAGATACGCAGTATTTT,CASTASGATDTQYF
TRBJ2-3,TRBV4-1,once,TRBD2,TGCGCCAGCAGCCAAAGGGTCCCGGGACTAGCGGGGGTCCGTAGCACAGATACGCAGTATTTT,CASSQRVPGLAGVRSTDTQYF
TRBJ1-2,TRBV28,few,.,TGTGCCAGCAGCCTTACAAACTATGGCTACACCTTC,CASSLTNYGYTF
TRBJ1-2,TRBV29-1,.,TRBD1,TGCAGCGACAGACAGGGGGCTTGGGGCTACACCTTC,CSDRQGAWGYTF
TRBJ1-2,TRBV15,.,TRBD1,TGTGCCACCAGCAGAGGGAGACAGGGGGCGTTCCCCCATGGCTACACCTTC,CATSRGRQGAFPHGYTF
TRBJ2-1,TRBV5-1,.,.,TGCGCCAGCCTCCCCGACTTATCCTACAATGAGCAGTTCTTC,CASLPDLSYNEQFF
TRBJ1-6,TRBV5-4,once,.,TGTGCCAGCAGTCGCGACAGAAATTCACCCCTCCACTTT,CASSRDRNSPLHF
TRBJ2-6,TRBV5-5,.,.,TGTGCCAGCAGCAAGACACAGGGTCCTGGGGCCAACGTCCTGACTTTC,CASSKTQGPGANVLTF
TRBJ1-3,TRBV5-6,once,TRBD1,TGTGCCAGCAGCTCGGACAGGGGTCGTGGAAACACCATATATTTT,CASSSDRGRGNTIYF
TRBJ2-2,TRBV2,.,.,TGTGCCAGCACGGGAACAGCCGGGGAGCTGTTTTTT,CASTGTAGELFF
TRBJ1-1,TRBV4-2,.,TRBD1,TGTGCCAGCAGCCAAGAGATAGCAGGGGGCGTGAACACTGAAGCTTTCTTT,CASSQEIAGGVNTEAFF
TRBJ2-1,TRBV11-2,.,.,TGTGCCAGCAGCTTAGATGAGAGCAAGCAGTTCTTC,CASSLDESKQFF
TRBJ1-4,TRBV4-2,once,.,TGTGCCAGCAGCCAAGTGGGAGGGTTAGAAAAACTGTTTTTT,CASSQVGGLEKLFF
TRBJ1-2,TRBV15,.,.,TGTGCCACCAGCATACGTACAGGGTCCTATGGCTACACCTTC,CATSIRTGSYGYTF
TRBJ1-1,TRBV18,.,.,TGTGCCAGCTCACCGTCCGACAGCCGGGAAGCTTTCTTT,CASSPSDSREAFF
TRBJ2-7,TRBV6-1,.,.,TGTGCCAGCAGTGCTCGACCGGGGAGGTCGTCCTACGAGCAGTACTTC,CASSARPGRSSYEQYF
TRBJ1-1,TRBV4-1,.,.,TGCGCCAGCAGCCAAGCGCCCAAGCTGAACACTGAAGCTTTCTTT,CASSQAPKLNTEAFF
TRBJ2-3,TRBV2,.,TRBD2,TGTGCCAGCAGTCTCGGGGGGGCATACACAGATACGCAGTATTTT,CASSLGGAYTDTQYF
TRBJ2-3,TRBV9,.,TRBD1,TGTGCCAGCAGCGAACAGGGGTCCACAGATACGCAGTATTTT,CASSEQGSTDTQYF
TRBJ2-7,TRBV29-1,.,.,TGCAGCGGATCCGGCCAAGGGAGCGAGCAGTACTTC,CSGSGQGSEQYF
TRBJ1-2,TRBV11-1,.,.,TGTGCCAGCAGCTCGGGTGTTGGAAACTATGGCTACACCTTC,CASSSGVGNYGYTF
TRBJ1-3,TRBV7-6,once,.,TGTGCCAGCAGCCCAACACCCAGGGTCTCGTTGTGGAACACCATATATTTT,CASSPTPRVSLWNTIYF
TRBJ2-2,TRBV7-2,.,.,TGTGCCAGCAGCGCCCCAGGGGATTATAACACCGGGGAGCTGTTTTTT,CASSAPGDYNTGELFF
TRBJ2-7,TRBV10-2,.,TRBD2,TGCGCCAGCTCCGTGGGGGGTAGCGGGGGCTACGAGCAGTACTTC,CASSVGGSGGYEQYF
TRBJ1-4,TRBV12-5,.,.,TGTGCTAGTGGTTTGGTACAGGGAGTAACTAATGAAAAACTGTTTTTT,CASGLVQGVTNEKLFF
TRBJ2-7,TRBV14,.,.,TGTGCCAGCAGCCAGTACAGGGATTACGAGCAGTACTTC,CASSQYRDYEQYF
TRBJ2-7,TRBV11-2,.,TRBD2,TGTGCCAGCAGCCCCGCGGGGGGCCTTACCTACGAGCAGTACTTC,CASSPAGGLTYEQYF
TRBJ1-4,TRBV7-9,.,.,TGTGCCAGCAGCCTGGACAGCCCTAATGAAAAACTGTTTTTT,CASSLDSPNEKLFF
TRBJ1-1,TRBV5-1,few,.,TGCGCCAGCAGCCCCCCGTTGGCAGGGAACACTGAAGCTTTCTTT,CASSPPLAGNTEAFF
TRBJ2-5,TRBV19,few,.,TGTGCCAGTAGTATCCAGGAATCTCCTCCGGGAGAGCAGTACTTC,CASSIQESPPGEQYF
TRBJ1-1,TRBV6-5,.,.,TGTGCCAGCAGTTACTCGATCCAGGGTAACACTGAAGCTTTCTTT,CASSYSIQGNTEAFF
TRBJ1-5,TRBV7-6,once,.,TGTGCCAGCAGCTTAGATCTGGGGGGGGCAAATAGCAATCAGCCCCAGCATTTT,CASSLDLGGANSNQPQHF
TRBJ2-3,TRBV29-1,.,.,TGCAGCGTTGCTCCTGTCCGAGATACGCAGTATTTT,CSVAPVRDTQYF
TRBJ2-3,TRBV7-8,.,.,TGTGCCAGCAGCTTAGCGGGAGGCACAGATACGCAGTATTTT,CASSLAGGTDTQYF
TRBJ2-2,TRBV23-1,.,.,TGCGCCAGCAGTCTCCCGAAGAGGGTTGAAACCGGGGAGCTGTTTTTT,CASSLPKRVETGELFF
TRBJ1-4,TRBV6-5,.,.,TGTGCCAGCAGTTATCGGCAGGGGTATGAAAAACTGTTTTTT,CASSYRQGYEKLFF
TRBJ1-2,TRBV19,.,.,TGTGCCAGTAGTTCGGAGGGAAACTATGGCTACACCTTC,CASSSEGNYGYTF
TRBJ1-1,TRBV19,.,TRBD1,TGTGCCAGTATCTCAAACCAGGGACAGAAGAACACTGAAGCTTTCTTT,CASISNQGQKNTEAFF
TRBJ1-1,TRBV19,.,TRBD1,TGTGCCAGTACTGTTGGGGGACAGGGACACACTGAAGCTTTCTTT,CASTVGGQGHTEAFF
TRBJ1-2,TRBV19,.,.,TGTGCCAGTAGCCGTTCGGGGGGTTGGGCCTATGGCTACACCTTC,CASSRSGGWAYGYTF
TRBJ1-4,TRBV7-6,few,.,TGTGCCAGCAGACAGCTTAATGAAAAACTGTTTTTT,CASRQLNEKLFF
TRBJ2-7,TRBV6-1,few,.,TGTGCCAGCAGTGAAAGGGTCGTGGGAGTCAACGAGCAGTACTTC,CASSERVVGVNEQYF
TRBJ1-1,TRBV19,.,.,TGTGCCAGTAGGGCCCAGGAGGGTAGAAAAGCTTTCTTT,CASRAQEGRKAFF
TRBJ1-1,TRBV9,.,.,TGTGCCAGCAGTTCTGACAGTTCAGTAGGCACTGAAGCTTTCTTT,CASSSDSSVGTEAFF
TRBJ1-1,TRBV19,.,TRBD1,TGTGCCAGTATCTGGGACAGACATGATACCATGAACACTGAAGCTTTCTTT,CASIWDRHDTMNTEAFF
TRBJ2-7,TRBV19,.,.,TGTGCCAGTAGTCCATACGACAGTGGAGCGTACGAGCAGTACTTC,CASSPYDSGAYEQYF